The present T cell receptor beta chain was sequenced within a study of T cells in Graves' hyperthyroidism and ophthalmopathy. Stable Graves' hyperthyroidism meant no ophthalmopathy progression within 18 months. The hyperthyroidism patients had all been newly diagnosed, and their disease duration was under 2 months. Their ages ranged from 18 to 65 years. This clonotype was observed at least ten times. Its matching antigen is unknown. RNA transcripts provided the source from which TCR beta CDR3 regions were amplified. Researchers ran a first-round RT-PCR on the TCR CDR3 using the HTBI primer set. TCRdb reprocessed the multiplex PCR reads via MiXCR and lists one record per CDR3 protein. The sample consists of a few hundred thousand distinct CDR3 sequences, approximately 44% of them appearing once. In germline, CDR1 is MNHEY, CDR2 SVGEGT. The CDR3 contains 16 residues. Trimming left V 3 bases short and J 0 bases short, with 9 bases between.

Study-level findings and limits: Researchers found most expanded thyroid clonotypes above 0.001 in blood as well. A model of 13 V-J features distinguished ophthalmopathy from stable hyperthyroidism.

Sequencing input: peripheral blood or thyroid tissue (not recorded which). The receptor comes from a woman in her late teens or twenties with Graves' hyperthyroidism. The rearrangement joins TRBV6-2 or TRBV6-3 to TRBJ2-6; D unclear. The CDR3 bases are TGTGCCAGCAGTTATTCTCAATCCTCTGGGGCCAACGTCCTGACTTTC. Its protein product is CASSYSQSSGANVLTF.